One and the same sample provided the 17 T cell receptor beta chains below, sequenced in a study of T cell responses to AZD1222 COVID-19 vaccine. Sequencing used immunoSEQ multiplex PCR; TCRdb keeps in-frame clones, though not all of them. This table holds about 130,000 clones, more than 80% found once. The specimen comprised peripheral blood, sampled on day 0 of AZD1222 vaccination. The receptor set was obtained from an adult in good health.

The chain combines TRBV15 with TRBJ2-2; 11 bases match TRBD2. Germline V gene lookup returns CDR1 LNHNV and CDR2 YYDKDF (reference sequence). The length of the CDR3 is 20 residues. Trimming took 0 bases from V and 1 from J; bases not matched to a gene: 10. The chain's CDR3 is CATSRERGLAGRKNTGELFF. The CDR3 bases are TGTGCCACCAGCAGAGAGAGAGGACTAGCGGGTCGAAAGAACACCGGGGAGCTGTTTTTT.

The count of this clone is one. The CDR3 spells CASSQELQAYEQYF. CDR3 bases: TGCGCCAGCAGCCAAGAACTTCAGGCATACGAGCAGTACTTC. V is TRBV4-1 and J is TRBJ2-7; the D is unclear. V was pared by 0 bases and J by 4 bases, with 10 bases between. This CDR3 is built from 14 residues. Germline V gene data show CDR1 as MGHRA and CDR2 as YSYEKL.

J is TRBJ1-1 and V is TRBV12-3 or TRBV12-4; D unclear. The CDR3 is 13 amino acids. Trimming took off 7 bases at V and 1 base at J, with 10 bases between the two ends. In DNA form, the CDR3 reads TGTGCCAGCATGACGGAAGAGAACACTGAAGCTTTCTTT. It translates to CASMTEENTEAFF.

J is TRBJ1-5 and V is TRBV10-3; D gene ambiguous. Trimming shortened V by 3 bases and J by 4 bases, and 4 bases separated the two germline ends. The CDR3 is made up of 12 amino acids. Germline assignment: CDR1 ENHRY and CDR2 SYGVKD. CDR3 amino acids: CAISDPNQPQHF. CDR3 DNA sequence: TGTGCCATCAGTGACCCTAATCAGCCCCAGCATTTT.

V is TRBV7-2 and J is TRBJ2-1, with D perhaps being TRBD1 or TRBD2 (5 bases each). There are 13 residues in the CDR3. V was cut by 3 bases and J by 4 bases, with 7 bases left in between. Germline lookup yields CDR1 SGHTA and CDR2 FQGNSA. This CDR3 reads CASSFGGYNEQFF. The CDR3 nucleotides read TGTGCCAGCAGCTTTGGGGGTTACAATGAGCAGTTCTTC.

J is TRBJ2-7 and V is TRBV9; 8 positions agree with TRBD2. CDR3 length: 15 amino acids. CDR1 is SGDLS, CDR2 YYNGEE, per germline. The V and J ends lost 4 bases and 3 bases, in that order; junction bases with no gene match: 9. CDR3 nucleotides: TGTGCCAGCAGCCCTAGAGGACTAGCTCTCTACGAGCAGTACTTC. Translated: CASSPRGLALYEQYF. Variable domain in full (rest from reference TRBV9 and TRBJ2-7): DSGVTQTPKHLITATGQRVTLRCSPRSGDLSVYWYQQSLDQGLQFLIQYYNGEERAKGNILERFSAQQFPDLHSELNLSSLELGDSALYFCASSPRGLALYEQYFGPGTRLTVT.

V and J are TRBV27 and TRBJ2-1; D remains ambiguous. CDR1 is MNHEY and CDR2 is SMNVEV in the germline V gene (reference sequence). V lost 5 bases and J lost 4, with 6 bases in between. This CDR3 comprises 12 residues. CDR3 loop: CASSGVYNEQFF. CDR3 DNA sequence: TGTGCCAGCAGTGGAGTATACAATGAGCAGTTCTTC.

The CDR3 sequence is CAWSGSNNEKLFF. The CDR3 DNA sequence: TGTGCCTGGAGCGGCAGCAACAATGAAAAACTGTTTTTT. The chain uses TRBV30 and TRBJ1-4; D gene uncertain. CDR1 and CDR2 (germline): GTSNPN, SVGIG (reference sequence). V was cut by 3 bases and J by 5 bases, with 10 bases left in between. The CDR3 consists of 13 residues.

Here the CDR3 reads CASSQDDGRPYEQYF. The CDR3 DNA reads as TGCGCCAGCAGCCAAGATGACGGGAGACCCTACGAGCAGTACTTC. The chain carries TRBV4-3 and TRBJ2-7; tentative D call: TRBD2 (6 bases). The CDR3 extends over 15 amino acids. V lost 0 bases and J 2 bases, leaving 11 bases between the germline ends. The germline CDR1 and CDR2 sequences are LGHNA and YSLEER.

This chain links TRBV19 with TRBJ1-3; D gene unclear. Trimming removed 3 bases at V and 4 bases at J, with 13 bases between. The CDR3 is 15 amino acids. Looked up from germline, CDR1 is LNHDA and CDR2 is SQIVND (reference sequence). The CDR3 protein is CASSIGRAAGNTIYF. The DNA for the CDR3 is TGTGCCAGTAGTATTGGGCGCGCCGCCGGAAACACCATATATTTT.

This clone was seen once. V gene TRBV11-3 combines with J gene TRBJ2-7, with D hard to call. Germline CDR1 and CDR2: SGHNT and YENEEA. CDR3 length: 13 residues. The V end was cut by 4 bases, the J end by 3 bases, with 10 bases between. CDR3 region: CASSSFENYEQYF. DNA of the CDR3: TGTGCCAGCAGCTCCTTCGAAAACTACGAGCAGTACTTC.

This clone is a singleton in its sample. The gene calls are TRBV7-9 and TRBJ1-1, with D uncertain. V was clipped by 6 bases and J by 0 bases, with 8 bases between them. Germline V gives CDR1 SEHNR, CDR2 FQNEAQ (reference sequence). The CDR3 spans 13 residues. The CDR3, as DNA: TGTGCCAGCAGAGTAGAAATGAACACTGAAGCTTTCTTT. Protein sequence: CASRVEMNTEAFF.

This clone was seen a single time. The chain recombines TRBV11-2 with TRBJ2-1; D remains unclear. Per germline, CDR1 SGHAT and CDR2 FQNNGV. Deletions cut 4 bases from V and 2 bases from J, with 3 bases between. CDR3 size: 12 residues. The CDR3 DNA follows: TGTGCCAGCAGCTCCACCTACAATGAGCAGTTCTTC. It encodes CASSSTYNEQFF.

This clone was recorded once. The chain links TRBV7-9 to TRBJ2-1, with 9 positions matching TRBD1. V lost 6 bases, J lost 0 bases, and 6 bases stayed unmatched. The CDR3 length is 16 residues. Per germline, CDR1 SEHNR and CDR2 FQNEAQ (reference sequence). The CDR3 DNA follows: TGTGCCAGCAGTTCAAAGACAGGGGGCTCCTACAATGAGCAGTTCTTC. Protein sequence: CASSSKTGGSYNEQFF.

Only one count was recorded for this clone. This sequence joins TRBV21-1 and TRBJ2-7; the tabulated D call, TRBD1, remains unverified against the DNA. TRBV21-1 is assigned pseudogene status. The length of the CDR3 is 17 residues. CDR3 region: CASSKVGTGGLLYEQYF. The DNA of the CDR3 is TGTGCCAGCAGCAAAGTTGGGACAGGGGGCTTACTCTACGAGCAGTACTTC.

Comment on this clone: The same CDR3 can be traced to other DNA sequences in this sample. The CDR3 sequence: CASSLWQGNTEAFF. Written as DNA, the CDR3 is TGTGCCAGCAGCTTATGGCAGGGAAACACTGAAGCTTTCTTT. The chain recombines TRBV11-2 with TRBJ1-1; a weak D match, TRBD1 (5 bases). V gave up 2 bases and J gave up 2 bases, with 9 bases separating them. The CDR3 has 14 residues. Germline CDR1 reads SGHAT; CDR2 reads FQNNGV. Together with reference TRBV11-2 and TRBJ1-1, the CDR3 gives the full variable domain: EAGVAQSPRYKIIEKRQSVAFWCNPISGHATLYWYQQILGQGPKLLIQFQNNGVVDDSQLPKDRFSAERLKGVDSTLKIQPAKLEDSAVYLCASSLWQGNTEAFFGQGTRLTVV.

The chain links TRBV27 to TRBJ2-7; no clear D gene. The germline gives CDR1 MNHEY, CDR2 SMNVEV (reference sequence). Trimming removed 5 bases from V and 0 bases from J, with 14 bases in between. The CDR3 spans 15 residues. The CDR3 coding sequence is TGTGCCAGCAGTCGTACAGTATCCAGCTCCTACGAGCAGTACTTC. Its protein product is CASSRTVSSSYEQYF.